Listed here are 22 T cell receptor beta chains from one sample, sequenced in a study of blood T cell repertoires in COVID-19. The method was immunoSEQ multiplex PCR; TCRdb's version includes in-frame clones alone and lacks a portion of them. The table has over 30,000 clones, about nine tenths seen once. Sequenced sample: peripheral blood. The receptors were sampled from a man in his 70s with acute or convalescent COVID-19.

This chain connects TRBV2 to TRBJ1-4; the D is unclear. The V and J ends lost 4 bases and 8 bases respectively, with 5 bases between them. Germline CDR1 SNHLY, CDR2 FYNNEI. This CDR3 is built from 11 residues. CDR3 loop: CASSVQEKLFF. The DNA of the CDR3 is TGTGCCAGCAGTGTTCAAGAAAAACTGTTTTTT.

CDR3 protein: CASSPQQDRNTGELFF. Here the CDR3 DNA reads TGTGCCAGCAGCCCTCAACAGGACAGAAACACCGGGGAGCTGTTTTTT. The chain uses TRBV11-2 and TRBJ2-2, with D possibly TRBD1 on 6 matching bases. Germline V CDR1 and CDR2: SGHAT, FQNNGV. This CDR3 has 16 residues. Deletions cut 5 bases from V and 2 bases from J, with 15 bases between.

This clone occurred a few times. V and J are TRBV27 and TRBJ1-3, with D possibly being TRBD1 (6 bases). The germline CDR1 and CDR2 sequences are MNHEY and SMNVEV (reference sequence). Trimming cost V 6 bases and J 0 bases, with 12 bases left between them. This CDR3 spans 15 amino acids. CDR3 bases: TGTGCCAGCAGGCAGACAGGAAGCTCTGGAAACACCATATATTTT. This gives the protein CASRQTGSSGNTIYF.

CDR3 DNA: TGCAGCGCCTCTCGGGGGGTCTCTGAGACCCAGTACTTC. It encodes CSASRGVSETQYF. This chain connects TRBV29-1 to TRBJ2-5; TRBD2 matches at 7 bases. Per the germline V gene, CDR1 is SQVTM and CDR2 is ANQGSEA. This CDR3 contains 13 residues. V lost 7 bases, J lost 5 bases, and 10 bases stayed unmatched.

The V call is TRBV28, the J call TRBJ2-7, with D possibly matching TRBD2 (6 bases). V lost 6 bases to trimming and J lost 0 bases, with 18 bases between them. This CDR3 is 16 amino acids long. Germline assignment: CDR1 MDHEN and CDR2 SYDVKM. The CDR3 region is CASRAETTTSSYEQYF. DNA of the CDR3: TGTGCCAGCAGGGCGGAAACGACGACTAGCTCCTACGAGCAGTACTTC.

The V call is TRBV20-1, the J call TRBJ1-1; TRBD1 matches at 9 bases. The CDR3 runs to 14 residues. V shed 3 bases, J shed 6 bases, and the junction held 8 bases outside the gene matches. In germline, CDR1 is DFQATT, CDR2 SNEGSKA (reference sequence). CDR3 in amino acids: CSASPPGQGPEAFF. The CDR3 nucleotides read TGCAGTGCTAGTCCGCCGGGACAGGGCCCTGAAGCTTTCTTT.

This clone was observed a few times. The chain couples TRBV6-1 to TRBJ2-1; 7 bases match TRBD2. With 2 bases clipped from V and 8 bases from J, the junction kept 3 bases outside the gene matches. The CDR3 spans 13 residues. The germline CDR1 and CDR2 sequences are MNHNS and SASEGT. The CDR3 protein is CASSEYGRDEQFF. The CDR3 DNA reads as TGTGCCAGCAGTGAATATGGGAGGGATGAGCAGTTCTTC.

The V and J genes are TRBV9 and TRBJ2-1; 7 nucleotides match TRBD2. The CDR3 is made up of 16 amino acids. Germline CDR1 SGDLS, CDR2 YYNGEE. V gave up 3 bases and J gave up 5 bases; unmatched junction bases: 11. CDR3 protein: CASSGQGAGANNEQFF. The CDR3 DNA sequence: TGTGCCAGCAGCGGTCAAGGGGCGGGAGCGAACAATGAGCAGTTCTTC.

This CDR3 reads CASSQGGPWAESTGELFF. CDR3 DNA: TGTGCCAGCAGCCAAGGTGGGCCCTGGGCTGAATCCACCGGGGAGCTGTTTTTT. The chain uses TRBV3-1 (or the pseudogene TRBV3-2) and TRBJ2-2; D unresolved. CDR1 and CDR2 from the germline V gene are LGHDT and YNNKEL (reference sequence). V dropped 1 base and J dropped 4 bases, with 19 bases sitting between them. The CDR3 has 18 amino acids.

This chain connects TRBV7-8 to TRBJ1-5, with 8 bases that match TRBD1. The CDR3 contains 16 residues. The trim removed 1 base at V and 2 bases at J, leaving 4 bases unmatched. The V gene's germline CDR1 is SGHVS and CDR2 FQNEAQ. The CDR3 sequence: CASSLGSGGGNQPQHF. In nucleotides, the CDR3 is TGTGCCAGCAGCTTAGGGTCAGGGGGCGGCAATCAGCCCCAGCATTTT.

The V and J genes are TRBV4-1 and TRBJ2-1; tentatively, D is TRBD2 (6 bases). Germline assignment: CDR1 MGHRA and CDR2 YSYEKL. CDR3 size: 16 residues. V was trimmed by 3 bases and J by 8 bases, leaving 20 bases between them. CDR3 nucleotides: TGCGCCAGCAGCCAGGCCGGACTATCCACGGGGGATGAGCAGTTCTTC. This sequence encodes CASSQAGLSTGDEQFF.

The chain couples TRBV6-2 or TRBV6-3 to TRBJ2-1; 7 bases fit TRBD1. V dropped 2 bases and J dropped 8; count of bases not matched to a gene: 3. The CDR3 contains 13 residues. Germline V lookup: CDR1 MNHEY, CDR2 SVGEGT. The DNA of the CDR3 is TGTGCCAGCAGTTACGACAGGGTCTATGAGCAGTTCTTC. Amino acids: CASSYDRVYEQFF.

V is TRBV11-2 and J is TRBJ2-1; weak D call: TRBD1 (6 bases). With 1 base removed from V and 0 bases from J, the gap between germline ends came to 7 bases. CDR3 size: 15 residues. The germline V gene has CDR1 SGHAT and CDR2 FQNNGV. This CDR3 is CASSLGGGSYNEQFF. CDR3 nucleotides: TGTGCCAGCAGCTTAGGAGGGGGCTCCTACAATGAGCAGTTCTTC.

DNA for the CDR3: TGTGCCAGTAGTGGCCCGCGGGGAGGACTCCCTCTTTCTGCCGGGGAGCTGTTTTTT. This sequence encodes CASSGPRGGLPLSAGELFF. The rearrangement uses TRBV19 and TRBJ2-2, with D possibly matching TRBD2 (6 bases). Trimming stripped 5 bases from V and 6 bases from J, with 28 bases between. The CDR3 runs 19 residues. Germline CDR1 reads LNHDA; CDR2 reads SQIVND (reference sequence).

The chain joins TRBV21-1 to TRBJ1-2. TRBV21-1 has pseudogene status. The CDR3 consists of 22 residues. Here the CDR3 reads CASSKGPNSPLRYGGNCYGYTF. In nucleotides, the CDR3 is TGTGCCAGCAGCAAAGGCCCCAACTCCCCCTTGCGGTACGGTGGTAATTGCTATGGCTACACCTTC.

The chain links TRBV4-1 to TRBJ2-2, with 7 bases identical to TRBD2. The germline V gene has CDR1 MGHRA and CDR2 YSYEKL. V was clipped by 0 bases and J by 5 bases; unmatched bases: 9. There are 17 residues in the CDR3. CDR3 bases: TGCGCCAGCAGCCAAGATCGTATGGCGGGAGATACCGGGGAGCTGTTTTTT. Its translation: CASSQDRMAGDTGELFF.

This chain joins TRBV3-1 (or the pseudogene TRBV3-2) and TRBJ1-6, with 8 bases that match TRBD1. The length of the CDR3 is 17 residues. The V segment lost 2 bases and the J segment 6 bases; nucleotides outside the gene matches: 9. Germline assignment: CDR1 LGHDT and CDR2 YNNKEL (reference sequence). The CDR3 nucleotides read TGTGCCAGCAGCCAACTTTTCCCGGGACAGGTTAATTCACCCCTCCACTTT. Its protein is CASSQLFPGQVNSPLHF.

The gene calls are TRBV4-1 and TRBJ2-7, with 7 nucleotides matching TRBD2. In germline, CDR1 is MGHRA, CDR2 YSYEKL. The CDR3 loop spans 16 amino acids. Unmatched junction bases numbered 7, after V lost 0 bases and J lost 2 bases. The CDR3 sequence: CASSQDEGGITYEQYF. The CDR3 region has the DNA TGCGCCAGCAGCCAAGATGAGGGAGGGATCACCTACGAGCAGTACTTC.

This sequence joins TRBV12-3 or TRBV12-4 and TRBJ1-1; D is unresolved. The CDR3 sequence is 13 residues long. Trimming removed 6 bases at V and 3 bases at J, with 11 bases between. CDR3 in amino acids: CASSLIGDTEAFF. CDR3 nucleotide sequence: TGTGCCAGCAGCCTTATCGGGGACACTGAAGCTTTCTTT.

This chain uses TRBV11-3 with TRBJ2-4, with D uncertain. V was trimmed by 0 bases and J by 8 bases, leaving 11 bases between them. The CDR3 covers 14 residues. Looked up from germline, CDR1 is SGHNT and CDR2 is YENEEA. The CDR3 nucleotides are TGTGCCAGCAGCTTAGATCCGGGTTCTGACATTCAGTACTTC. Translated: CASSLDPGSDIQYF. Filled out from reference TRBV11-3 and TRBJ2-4, the complete variable domain reads EAGVVQSPRYKIIEKKQPVAFWCNPISGHNTLYWYLQNLGQGPELLIRYENEEAVDDSQLPKDRFSAERLKGVDSTLKIQPAELGDSAVYLCASSLDPGSDIQYFGAGTRLSVL.

V usage is TRBV7-2 and J usage is TRBJ2-5; D unclear. V lost 4 bases and J lost 5, with 11 bases in between. Germline V gene sequence: CDR1 SGHTA, CDR2 FQGNSA. The CDR3 has 13 residues. The DNA for the CDR3 is TGTGCCAGCAGCTACGACCTCAGGGAGACCCAGTACTTC. Its protein is CASSYDLRETQYF.

This clone was observed once. The chain combines TRBV27 with TRBJ2-1; 11 bases map to TRBD2. Germline CDR1 reads MNHEY; CDR2 reads SMNVEV (reference sequence). J gave up 11 bases and V 6 bases, and 9 bases lay outside the gene matches. The CDR3 is made up of 14 amino acids. The CDR3 DNA reads TGTGCCAGCAGCCGAGGGACTAGCGGAAGTAAGCAGTTCTTC. Its translation is CASSRGTSGSKQFF.